This entry features one T cell receptor beta chain sequence. It lacks a known antigen. Qualities for individual bases were not recorded, and no much larger clone is one base off. CDR1 and CDR2 are drawn from the germline V gene: SGHNT, YENEEA. The CDR3 holds 13 amino acids from the cysteine to the phenylalanine. The sequence is cut down to CDR3 DNA, 39 bases in frame from base 1. Deletion took 3 bases off V and 5 bases off J, with a span of 10 bases between the germline ends. This record belongs to a study of blood T cell repertoires in COVID-19 (TCRdb year 2020). Broadly, across the study: Samples covering the acute and convalescent phases of COVID-19 were provided by collaborators in the United States, Italy and Spain. The repertoires were released in a freely available public database meant as a resource for research on the immune response to SARS-CoV-2. A de-identified subject ID, COVID-19 status, age in years and sex were almost always included in the sample metadata. The prospective study material was composed of cDNA or gDNA derived from T cells, B-cell-depleted T cells, or PBMCs. Where HLA class I and class II types were available, the types were taken from metadata supplied by the sample provider, not from assay-based typing. Samples were obtained from the ongoing ImmuneRACE study (first 160 participants) and from some 1,200 subjects provided by 6 global collaborators. Subjects who had been exposed to COVID-19, were actively infected with it, or had recovered from it provided the deeply sampled blood TCRbeta repertoires that made up the dataset.

TCRbeta CDR3 regions were amplified from genomic DNA using the immunoSEQ Assay, a bias-controlled multiplex PCR. The authors processed their data as follows. The number of nucleated cells in each sample was estimated by amplification of reference gene primers within the assay. To quantify the absolute abundance of each unique TCRbeta CDR3 rearrangement, sequence reads were collapsed and filtered. For each sample, productive Simpson clonality was calculated by taking the square root of Simpson's diversity index across productive rearrangements. In TCRdb, the immuneACCESS table is reduced to in-frame sequences with V and J assigned. These tables do not hold every clone; where another copy was compared, an unresolved V gene accounts for under half, and the others remain unexplained. V and J calls plus clone size are reproduced from that table; the DNA served to infer D and trimming. The sample profile shows more than 95,000 clones; about four fifths of them were found once. The ten largest clonotypes hold roughly a sixth of the sample.

Paper-wide results and their limitations: How much clinical and demographic metadata was included differed by source and by participant, and the metadata was provided uncurated.

At one collaborating source in Seattle, patients were enrolled during active infection and were followed longitudinally through the course of disease. Collaborating institutions collected whole blood in K2EDTA tubes following their own protocols. Collaborator samples were shipped for TCRbeta analysis as frozen whole blood, isolated PBMCs, or DNA extracted from either sample type. The material sequenced was peripheral blood. The chain is assembled from TRBV11-3 and TRBJ1-2; no D gene is confidently identified. This receptor was identified in a man aged 30 to 39 with COVID-19, enrolled during active disease. The CDR3 here reads CASSLGPEYGYTF. The nucleotides are TGTGCCAGCAGCTTGGGTCCGGAGTATGGCTACACCTTC.